The rows below give T cell receptor beta chains drawn from one sample of a study of blood T cells in healthy people across ages. Using its own MiXCR run on the 5' RACE reads, TCRdb lists one record per CDR3 protein. Among more than 900,000 distinct CDR3 sequences listed, 29% were seen once. The same specimen was also included in a second study, on T cells of mothers and their children.

Sequences were obtained from blood. The source of these receptors is a woman aged 40 to 50 in good health. Each CDR3 is given with its conserved first and last residue. The order of the fields is clone size, V gene, D gene, J gene, CDR3 DNA, CDR3 protein. The D gene is left open where the match is weak. The size entry is marked missing in some rows and otherwise reads once, few, many or a size class.

>few|TRBV7-9|.|TRBJ1-1
TGTGCCAGCGCACTCGGGCCTGAAGCTTTCTTT
CASALGPEAFF
>many|TRBV27|TRBD2|TRBJ2-7
TGTGCCAGCAGTTTGGGGCGGGGGGGCTACTTATCCTACGAGCAGTACTTC
CASSLGRGGYLSYEQYF
>few|TRBV6-2/TRBV6-3|.|TRBJ1-2
TGTGCCAGCACCCTGGGGAGGGTGCGTGGCTACACCTTC
CASTLGRVRGYTF
>few|TRBV7-3|TRBD2|TRBJ2-1
TGTGCCAGCAGCTTAGGTCTAGCGGGGGGGTCCTACAATGAGCAGTTCTTC
CASSLGLAGGSYNEQFF
>.|TRBV6-1|.|TRBJ2-7
TGTGCCAGCATTGAGACAGTCTCCTACAATGAGCAGTACTTC
CASIETVSYNEQYF
>.|TRBV5-5|TRBD1|TRBJ1-4
TGTGCCAGCAGCTTGGAAGGGGGCGCGGCTAATGAAAAACTGTTTTTT
CASSLEGGAANEKLFF
>.|TRBV12-3/TRBV12-4|TRBD2|TRBJ2-1
TGTGCCAGCACCTTGGGGAGCGGGGGGACTGGTGAGCAGTTCTTC
CASTLGSGGTGEQFF
>few|TRBV7-2|TRBD2|TRBJ2-3
TGTGCCAGCAGACTCGACGGGGGGGTGATTACGCAGTATTTT
CASRLDGGVITQYF
>few|TRBV13|TRBD1|TRBJ2-7
TGTGCCAGCAGCTCCTTGACAGGGAAAACCTACGAGCAGTACTTC
CASSSLTGKTYEQYF
>.|TRBV2|.|TRBJ1-1
TGTGCCAGCGGGACTTCGGACAGCCAGGGCGCTGAAGCTTTCTTT
CASGTSDSQGAEAFF
>.|TRBV6-5|.|TRBJ1-2
TGTGCCAGCAGTTATTCGCTGGTGAACTATGGCTACACCTTC
CASSYSLVNYGYTF
>many|TRBV7-2|TRBD1|TRBJ2-1
TGTGCCAGCAGCTCAGCGACAGGGATCTACAATGAGCAGTTCTTC
CASSSATGIYNEQFF
>few|TRBV29-1|TRBD2|TRBJ2-7
TGCAGCGTTGCCCCGGGACTAGCAGACTACGAGCAGTACTTC
CSVAPGLADYEQYF
>.|TRBV27|.|TRBJ2-2
TGTGCCAGCAGATGGGGGGGGCAGGGTCCGACCGGGGAGCTGTTTTTT
CASRWGGQGPTGELFF
>few|TRBV4-1|TRBD1|TRBJ1-2
TGCGCCAGCAGCCTTGGACAGGGAGACCCTAACTATGGCTACACCTTC
CASSLGQGDPNYGYTF
>.|TRBV4-1|TRBD1|TRBJ2-5
TGCGTCAGCAGCCAAGGGGACAGGGTGTACGAGACCCAGTACTTC
CVSSQGDRVYETQYF
>.|TRBV28|TRBD2|TRBJ2-5
TGTGCCAGCAGTTCCATCATGCTAGCGGGGGGTAGGGAGACCCAGTACTTC
CASSSIMLAGGRETQYF
>few|TRBV27|.|TRBJ2-2
TGTGCCAGCAGTTTAAAGGTCCACACCGGGGAGCTGTTTTTT
CASSLKVHTGELFF
>few|TRBV6-5|.|TRBJ2-2
TGTGCCAGCAGTACCGGGACACAGAACACCGGGGAGCTGTTTTTT
CASSTGTQNTGELFF
>many|TRBV10-3|.|TRBJ2-7
TGTGCCATCACCCGAGGGGGCAGGGAGGACTACGAGCAGTACTTC
CAITRGGREDYEQYF
>.|TRBV29-1|.|TRBJ2-1
TGCAGCGTGCCAACCGCAGGGAGTTTCGGCAATGAGCAGTTCTTC
CSVPTAGSFGNEQFF
>few|TRBV3-1|.|TRBJ2-1
TGTGCCAGCAGCCCTGGCGGGGACGGCCGATACAATGAGCAGTTCTTC
CASSPGGDGRYNEQFF
>.|TRBV12-3/TRBV12-4|TRBD1|TRBJ1-1
TGTGCCAGCACCACACAGGGGAGTACCACTGAAGCTTTCTTT
CASTTQGSTTEAFF
>many|TRBV15|.|TRBJ2-7
TGTGCCACCAGCAGAGTTTGGGACGGGTCACCTTCCTACGAGCAGTACTTC
CATSRVWDGSPSYEQYF